The entry that follows covers one T cell receptor beta chain sequence. Its specific antigen is unknown. No base quality values were provided; no much bigger clone lies one nucleotide off. The sample's time point, from its label and the paper: neoterminal ileum biopsy at postoperative endoscopy, about 6 months after surgery. Adults with ileal or ileocolonic Crohn's disease for whom ileocolonic resection was indicated were considered eligible. Whole ileal mucosal biopsies were kept frozen at -80 degrees C prior to DNA extraction. Genomic DNA was extracted from frozen whole biopsies using a TRizol-based method and was quantified with a NanoDrop 2000 spectrophotometer. This sample was taken from a study of T cell repertoires in ileal Crohn's disease (dated by TCRdb to about 2019). General notes on the study: Median disease duration was around 7.9 years, and under 40% of patients were identified as active smokers at the time of surgery. TCR repertoire analysis was performed in around 60 Crohn's disease patients drawn from a prospective multicentre cohort. The study was conducted in parallel with a multicentre cohort that was designed to identify predictors of early endoscopic recurrence following ileocolonic resection. Surgery was performed for a complication in all patients, with stricturing disease in about 61% and penetrating disease in approximately 40%. Roughly half of the patients were given postoperative therapy, with 11 receiving thiopurines and roughly 20 receiving anti-TNF agents. Neoterminal ileum biopsies obtained at postoperative colonoscopy were designated as M6 samples. Endoscopic postoperative recurrence was defined by a Rutgeerts score above i0. A total of 170 or so mucosal samples from approximately 57 patients were sequenced, collected from several sites on the surgical specimen and at postoperative endoscopy.

Five hundred nanograms of biopsy DNA per sample were submitted for commercial TCRB immunosequencing. CDR3 regions were amplified from genomic DNA by Adaptive Biotechnology using a two-step, amplification bias-controlled multiplex PCR. Primers for every V and J gene segment were used in the first PCR, and barcodes and Illumina adapters were added in the second PCR. CDR3 libraries were sequenced using an Illumina instrument. On the authors' methods: Vendor-provided pipelines were combined with custom analysis of raw data in R/Bioconductor under R version 3.3.0. Clonality, which ranges from 0 to 1, was calculated as the inverse of the normalised Shannon entropy across all productive clones. High-frequency clones were defined as the repertoire share of the top 100 clones, retaining only clones passing a 95% confidence test. The Simpson index measured repertoire diversity, and the Morisita-Horn index measured overlap between samples. TCRdb obtained this table from immuneACCESS and retained in-frame rearrangements with V and J assigned. These tables miss some clones; where compared with another copy, unresolved V genes account for less than half of the shortfall, and the remainder is unexplained. The DNA gave D and trimming, while V, J and clone size come from that table. This sample is represented by about 3,900 clones; 85% of them were singletons. The ten largest clones represent under 15% of the sample.

The investigation overall reported the following: A significantly higher proportion of clonal expansions was observed in active smokers at surgery than in non-smokers (approximately 26% vs 20%, p=0.02). Postoperative endoscopy was performed at varying times within the first year after surgery, with a median delay of approximately 6.6 months. Compared with CD4 T cells, sorted CD8 T cells contained more high-frequency clones, which suggests that the mucosal expansions were mostly CD8. Higher high-frequency clone percentages at surgery were associated with endoscopic recurrence; all patients with clonality above 26.8% (18/57) had recurrence. Mucosal CD4 and CD8 T cells were sorted and sequenced only in a subgroup of patients, the size of which was not stated.

Trimming takes 7 bases from V and 10 bases from J, and the germline ends sit 23 bases apart. CDR1 and CDR2 (MDHEN, SYDVKM) derive from the germline V gene. The CDR3 numbers 15 residues from cysteine through phenylalanine. CDR3 DNA is the only sequence kept; it has 45 bases, read in frame from the first base. The sequenced sample consisted of ileal tissue. The rearranged segments are TRBV28 and TRBJ2-1; TRBD2 is a weak D gene call, 6 bases matching. This receptor was identified in an adult with Crohn's disease. Here is the DNA: TGTGCCAGCACCGAACTCGACGGGGAGGTCGGGGAGCAGTTCTTC. Translated, this gives CASTELDGEVGEQFF.